This T cell receptor (beta chain) derives from a study of shared clonotypes between healthy human individuals. Terminally differentiated effector memory CD45RA+ cells were left out of the naive CD8 fraction, which was CD45RO-negative and positively selected for CCR7. Donors, without exception, were Caucasian adults residing in Nashville, Tennessee. General study points: Among the subsets, naive ones generally showed larger estimated richness than memory ones.

TCRdb's table, derived via immunoSEQ multiplex PCR, lists solely in-frame clones and lacks some. The repertoire holds millions of clones, with 93% as singletons. As regards this clone: The antigen remains undetermined. Additional DNA sequences in this sample encode the identical CDR3.

After removal of 6 bases from V and 1 base from J, the junction contained 5 bases not matched to a gene. CDR1 SQVTM and CDR2 ANQGSEA come from the germline V gene. The CDR3 extends over 13 amino acids. The sequence was obtained from a man aged 18-30 years in good health. Some clones in this sample may be carry-over from other donors' samples. Sequenced material: naive CD8+ T cells from PBMCs. V usage is TRBV29-1 and J usage is TRBJ2-7; 8 nucleotides match TRBD2. The DNA of the CDR3 is TGCAGCGTGGCGGGGGGCCAATCCTACGAGCAGTACTTC. It is translated as CSVAGGQSYEQYF.